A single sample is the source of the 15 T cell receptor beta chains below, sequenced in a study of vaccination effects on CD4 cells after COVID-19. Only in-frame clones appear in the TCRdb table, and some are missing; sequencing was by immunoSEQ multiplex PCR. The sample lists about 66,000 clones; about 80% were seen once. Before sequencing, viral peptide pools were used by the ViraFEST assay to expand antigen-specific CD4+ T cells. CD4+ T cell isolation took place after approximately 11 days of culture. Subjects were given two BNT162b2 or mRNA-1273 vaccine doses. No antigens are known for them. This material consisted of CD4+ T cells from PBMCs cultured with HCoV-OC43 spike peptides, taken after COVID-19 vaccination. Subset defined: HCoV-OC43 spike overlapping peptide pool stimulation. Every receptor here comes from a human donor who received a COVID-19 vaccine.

The CDR3 loop reads CASSLGRGDNEQFF. For the CDR3, the DNA is TGTGCCAGCAGCTTAGGTCGCGGCGACAATGAGCAGTTCTTC. The chain has TRBV7-2 and TRBJ2-1, with D unclear. V was trimmed by 1 base and J by 5 bases, leaving 9 bases between them. The germline V gene encodes CDR1 SGHTA and CDR2 FQGNSA. This CDR3 spans 14 amino acids. The variable domain in full, with the rest retrieved from reference TRBV7-2 and TRBJ2-1, is GAGVSQSPSNKVTEKGKDVELRCDPISGHTALYWYRQSLGQGLEFLIYFQGNSAPDKSGLPSDRFSAERTGGSVSTLTIQRTQQEDSAVYLCASSLGRGDNEQFFGPGTRLTVL.

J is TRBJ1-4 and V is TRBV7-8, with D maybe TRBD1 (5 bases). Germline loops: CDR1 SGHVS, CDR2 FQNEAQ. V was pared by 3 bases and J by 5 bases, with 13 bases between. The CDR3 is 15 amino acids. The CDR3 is CASSLDQGRNEKLFF. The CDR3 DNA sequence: TGTGCCAGCAGCTTGGACCAGGGCCGAAATGAAAAACTGTTTTTT.

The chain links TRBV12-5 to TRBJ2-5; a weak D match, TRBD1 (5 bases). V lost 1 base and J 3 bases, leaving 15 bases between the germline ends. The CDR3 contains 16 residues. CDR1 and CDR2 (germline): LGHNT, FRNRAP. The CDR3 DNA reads TGTGCTAGTGGTTTGGGGCTGTTGCAGGGCGAAGAGACCCAGTACTTC. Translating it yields CASGLGLLQGEETQYF.

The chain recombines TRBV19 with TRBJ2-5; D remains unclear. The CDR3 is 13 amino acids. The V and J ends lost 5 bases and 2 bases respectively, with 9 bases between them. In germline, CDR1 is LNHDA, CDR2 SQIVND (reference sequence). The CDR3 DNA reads TGTGCCAGTAGTTCCAGAAGGCAAGAGACCCAGTACTTC. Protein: CASSSRRQETQYF.

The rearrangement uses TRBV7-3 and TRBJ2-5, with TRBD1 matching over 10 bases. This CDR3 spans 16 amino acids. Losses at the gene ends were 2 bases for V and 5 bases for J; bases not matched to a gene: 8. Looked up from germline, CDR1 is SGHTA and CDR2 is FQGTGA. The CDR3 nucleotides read TGTGCCAGCAGCTTAGGGACAGGGGCCTCTTGGGAGACCCAGTACTTC. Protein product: CASSLGTGASWETQYF.

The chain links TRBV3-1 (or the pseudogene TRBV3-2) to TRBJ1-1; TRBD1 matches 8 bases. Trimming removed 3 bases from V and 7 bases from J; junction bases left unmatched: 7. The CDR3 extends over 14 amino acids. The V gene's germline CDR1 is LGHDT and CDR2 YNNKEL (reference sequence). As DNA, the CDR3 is TGTGCCAGCAGCCACGGGGACAGGCGAGTTGAAGCTTTCTTT. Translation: CASSHGDRRVEAFF.

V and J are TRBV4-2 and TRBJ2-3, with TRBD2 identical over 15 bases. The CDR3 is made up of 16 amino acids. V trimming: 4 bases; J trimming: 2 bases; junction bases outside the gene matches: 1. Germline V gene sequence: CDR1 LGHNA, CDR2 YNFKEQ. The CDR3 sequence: CASSRTSGGATDTQYF. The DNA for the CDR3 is TGTGCCAGCAGCCGGACTAGCGGGGGGGCCACAGATACGCAGTATTTT.

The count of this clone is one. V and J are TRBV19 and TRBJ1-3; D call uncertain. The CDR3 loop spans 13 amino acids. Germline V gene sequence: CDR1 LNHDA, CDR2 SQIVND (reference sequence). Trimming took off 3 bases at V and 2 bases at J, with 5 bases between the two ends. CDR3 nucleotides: TGTGCCAGTAGTATCCGGACTGGAAACACCATATATTTT. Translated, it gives CASSIRTGNTIYF.

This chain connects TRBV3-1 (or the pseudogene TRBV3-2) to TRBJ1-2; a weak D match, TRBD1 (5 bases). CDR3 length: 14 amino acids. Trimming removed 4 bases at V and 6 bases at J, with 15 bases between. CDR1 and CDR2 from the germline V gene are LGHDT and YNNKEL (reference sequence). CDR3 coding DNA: TGTGCCAGCAGCCGCCGGGGGGGGTACGATGGCTACACCTTC. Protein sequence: CASSRRGGYDGYTF.

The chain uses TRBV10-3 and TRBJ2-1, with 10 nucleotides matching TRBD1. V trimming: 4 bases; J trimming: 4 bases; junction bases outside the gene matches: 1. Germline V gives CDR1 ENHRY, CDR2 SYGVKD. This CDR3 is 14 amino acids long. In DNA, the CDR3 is TGTGCCATCAGTGGGGGACAGGGGTACAATGAGCAGTTCTTC. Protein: CAISGGQGYNEQFF.

DNA for the CDR3: TGTGCCAGCAGTTCGTCCGGGACCGACTACACAGATACGCAGTATTTT. This sequence encodes CASSSSGTDYTDTQYF. The rearrangement joins TRBV27 to TRBJ2-3, with D perhaps given as TRBD1 or TRBD2 (5 bases each). Germline CDR1 is MNHEY and CDR2 is SMNVEV (reference sequence). V was pared by 4 bases and J by 2 bases, with 16 bases between. This CDR3 spans 16 amino acids.

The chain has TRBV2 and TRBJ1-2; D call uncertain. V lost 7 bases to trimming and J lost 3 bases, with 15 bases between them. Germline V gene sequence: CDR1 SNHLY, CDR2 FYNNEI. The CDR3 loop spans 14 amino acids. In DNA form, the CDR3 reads TGTGCCAGCACTGGGGAGGCGGGCTACTATGGCTACACCTTC. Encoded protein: CASTGEAGYYGYTF.

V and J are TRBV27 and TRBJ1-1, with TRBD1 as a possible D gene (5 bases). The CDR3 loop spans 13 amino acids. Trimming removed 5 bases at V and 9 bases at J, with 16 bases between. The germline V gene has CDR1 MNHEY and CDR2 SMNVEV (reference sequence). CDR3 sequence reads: CASSPFRGVQAFF. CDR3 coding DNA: TGTGCCAGCAGTCCCTTCAGAGGGGTTCAAGCTTTCTTT.

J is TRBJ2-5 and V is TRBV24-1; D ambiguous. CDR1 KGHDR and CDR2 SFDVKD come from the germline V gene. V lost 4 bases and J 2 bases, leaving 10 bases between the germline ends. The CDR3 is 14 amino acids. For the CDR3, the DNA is TGTGCCACCAGTGACCGAAGACCGCAAGAGACCCAGTACTTC. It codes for CATSDRRPQETQYF.

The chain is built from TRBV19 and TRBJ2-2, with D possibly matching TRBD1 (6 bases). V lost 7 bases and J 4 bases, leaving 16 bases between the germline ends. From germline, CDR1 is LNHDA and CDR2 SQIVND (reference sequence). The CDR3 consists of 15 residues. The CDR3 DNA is TGTGCCAGTACCCTTTCGGGACAAACCACCGGGGAGCTGTTTTTT. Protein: CASTLSGQTTGELFF.